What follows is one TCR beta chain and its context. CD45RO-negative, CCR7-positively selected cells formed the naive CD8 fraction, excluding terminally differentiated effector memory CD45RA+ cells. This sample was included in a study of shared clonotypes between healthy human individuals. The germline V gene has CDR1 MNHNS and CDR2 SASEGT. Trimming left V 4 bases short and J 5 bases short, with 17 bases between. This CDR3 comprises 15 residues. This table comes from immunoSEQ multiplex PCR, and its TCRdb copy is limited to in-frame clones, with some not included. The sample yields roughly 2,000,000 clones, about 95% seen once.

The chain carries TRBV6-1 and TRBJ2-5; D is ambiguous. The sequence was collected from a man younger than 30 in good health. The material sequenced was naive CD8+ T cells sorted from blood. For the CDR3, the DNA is TGTGCCAGCAGTGTCGAGACTCTAACTTGGGAGACCCAGTACTTC. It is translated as CASSVETLTWETQYF.